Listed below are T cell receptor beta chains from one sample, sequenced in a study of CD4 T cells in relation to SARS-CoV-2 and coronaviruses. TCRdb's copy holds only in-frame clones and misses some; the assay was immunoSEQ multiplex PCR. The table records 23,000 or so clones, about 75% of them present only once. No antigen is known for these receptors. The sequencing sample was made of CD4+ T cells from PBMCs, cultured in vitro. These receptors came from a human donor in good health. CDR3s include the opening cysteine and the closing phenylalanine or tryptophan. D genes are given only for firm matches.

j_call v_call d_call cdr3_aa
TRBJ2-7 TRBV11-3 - CASSATTMGEQYF
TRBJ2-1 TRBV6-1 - CASSEIGVSYNEQFF
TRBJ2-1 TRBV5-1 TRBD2 CASSLREYPGLAGVNEQFF
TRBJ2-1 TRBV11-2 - CASSSDGRSDNEQFF
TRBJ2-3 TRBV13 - CASSFGLTTDTQYF
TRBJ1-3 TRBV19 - CASRRDQGEISGNTIYF
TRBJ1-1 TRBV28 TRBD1 CASSMTGAAFEAFF
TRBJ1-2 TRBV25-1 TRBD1 CASSEGGTGGPYGYTF
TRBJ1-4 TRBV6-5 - CASSYFGATNEKLFF
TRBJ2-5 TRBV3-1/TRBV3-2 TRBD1 CASSQDLRETGLSQETQYF
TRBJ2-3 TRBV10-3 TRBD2 CAISGGLAADTDTQYF
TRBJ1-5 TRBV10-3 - CAISAEGNNQPQHF
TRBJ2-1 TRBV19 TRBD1 CASSKDRGRNNEQFF
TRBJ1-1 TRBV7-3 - CASSLRGGDTEAFF
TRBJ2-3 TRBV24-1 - CATSDPGRDGTDTQYF
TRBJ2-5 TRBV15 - CATTIQMGETQYF
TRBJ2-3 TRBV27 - CASSLRIAGFTDTQYF
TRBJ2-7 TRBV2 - CASSERARASYEQYF
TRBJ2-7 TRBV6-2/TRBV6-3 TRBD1 CASSSNRGAGEQYF
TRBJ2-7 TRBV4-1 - CASSQADTLTYEQYF
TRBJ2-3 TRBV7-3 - CASSLSAVTDTQYF
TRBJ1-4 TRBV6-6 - CASSYFQAGTNEKLFF
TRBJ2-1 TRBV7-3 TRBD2 CASSLVAGTSGSGQFF
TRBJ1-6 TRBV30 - CAWSPDRLPSPLHF
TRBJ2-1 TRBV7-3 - CASSGSVGAYEQFF
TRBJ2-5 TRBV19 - CASSIGGSRETQYF
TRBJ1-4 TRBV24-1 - CATSDSRQTNEKLFF
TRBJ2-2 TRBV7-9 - CASSLGRIAVGTGELFF
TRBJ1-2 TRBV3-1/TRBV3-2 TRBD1 CASSQVEGAVSYTF
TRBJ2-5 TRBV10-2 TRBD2 CASSGLAGVQETQYF
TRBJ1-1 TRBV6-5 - CASRETDRRTEAFF
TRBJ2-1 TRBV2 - CASRGEGGYEQFF
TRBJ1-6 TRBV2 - CASSPTGVNSPLHF
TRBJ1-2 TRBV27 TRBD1 CASSVLGQVHLITF
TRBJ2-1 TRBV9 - CASTIDPLGSEQFF
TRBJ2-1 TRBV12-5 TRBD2 CASGLVGGGNYEQFF
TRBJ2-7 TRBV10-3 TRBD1 CAISEPGQGMDDEQYF
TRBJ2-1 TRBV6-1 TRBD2 CASSASRGSPYNEQFF
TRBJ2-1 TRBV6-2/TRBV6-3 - CASSRETPNEQFF
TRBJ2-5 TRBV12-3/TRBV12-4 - CASSKFQGETQYF
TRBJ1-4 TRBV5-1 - CASSSGVMGGGNNEKLFF
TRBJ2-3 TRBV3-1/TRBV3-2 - CASSQERPTDTQYF
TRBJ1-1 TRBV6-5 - CASSHRDKAFF
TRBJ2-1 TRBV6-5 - CASRGQRGISNEQFF
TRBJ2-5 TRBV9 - CASSVEVQGETQYF
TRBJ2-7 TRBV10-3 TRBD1 CAISERGQGYYEQYF
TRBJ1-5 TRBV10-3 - CAIREGGNQPQHF
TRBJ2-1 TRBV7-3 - CASSSQGLEQFF
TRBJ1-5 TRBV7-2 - CASSLVGQTNQPQHF
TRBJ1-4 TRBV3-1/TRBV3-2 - CASSLRQPNEKLFF
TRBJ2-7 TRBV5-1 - CASSLSILGRGGYEQYF
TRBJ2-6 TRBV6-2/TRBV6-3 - CASSNSRTGANVLTF
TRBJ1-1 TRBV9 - CASSPLRGRGAEAFF
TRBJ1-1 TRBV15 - CATSREGRGTTEAFF